Given below is one T cell receptor beta chain in context. The CDR3 has 16 amino acids. CDR1 MGHRA and CDR2 YSYEKL come from the germline V gene. The V and J ends lost 0 bases and 5 bases respectively, with 16 bases between them. The sample belongs to a study of blood T cell repertoires in COVID-19. Study at large: COVID-19 samples collected from the United States, Italy and Spain covered acute and convalescent phases.

Method: immunoSEQ multiplex PCR; TCRdb's copy keeps in-frame clones and lacks some. The table has 70,000 to 95,000 clones, roughly 78% seen once. Sequenced material: peripheral blood. This clonotype was obtained from a man between 60 and 70 years old with COVID-19, enrolled during active disease. This chain joins TRBV4-1 and TRBJ1-1, with unresolved D. Here the CDR3 reads CASSQEGYPGGTEAFF. The CDR3 DNA follows: TGCGCCAGCAGCCAAGAAGGGTACCCGGGCGGGACTGAAGCTTTCTTT.